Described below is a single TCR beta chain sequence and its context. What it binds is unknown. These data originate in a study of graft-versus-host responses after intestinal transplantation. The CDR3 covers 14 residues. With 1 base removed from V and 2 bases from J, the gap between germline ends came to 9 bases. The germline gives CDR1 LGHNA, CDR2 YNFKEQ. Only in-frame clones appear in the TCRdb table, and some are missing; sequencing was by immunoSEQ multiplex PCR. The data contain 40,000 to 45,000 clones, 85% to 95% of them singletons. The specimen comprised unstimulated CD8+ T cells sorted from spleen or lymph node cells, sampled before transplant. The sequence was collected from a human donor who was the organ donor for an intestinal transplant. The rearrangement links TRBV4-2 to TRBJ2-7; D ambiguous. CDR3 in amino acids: CASSQVGTAYEQYF. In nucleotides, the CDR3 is TGTGCCAGCAGCCAAGTTGGAACAGCCTACGAGCAGTACTTC.